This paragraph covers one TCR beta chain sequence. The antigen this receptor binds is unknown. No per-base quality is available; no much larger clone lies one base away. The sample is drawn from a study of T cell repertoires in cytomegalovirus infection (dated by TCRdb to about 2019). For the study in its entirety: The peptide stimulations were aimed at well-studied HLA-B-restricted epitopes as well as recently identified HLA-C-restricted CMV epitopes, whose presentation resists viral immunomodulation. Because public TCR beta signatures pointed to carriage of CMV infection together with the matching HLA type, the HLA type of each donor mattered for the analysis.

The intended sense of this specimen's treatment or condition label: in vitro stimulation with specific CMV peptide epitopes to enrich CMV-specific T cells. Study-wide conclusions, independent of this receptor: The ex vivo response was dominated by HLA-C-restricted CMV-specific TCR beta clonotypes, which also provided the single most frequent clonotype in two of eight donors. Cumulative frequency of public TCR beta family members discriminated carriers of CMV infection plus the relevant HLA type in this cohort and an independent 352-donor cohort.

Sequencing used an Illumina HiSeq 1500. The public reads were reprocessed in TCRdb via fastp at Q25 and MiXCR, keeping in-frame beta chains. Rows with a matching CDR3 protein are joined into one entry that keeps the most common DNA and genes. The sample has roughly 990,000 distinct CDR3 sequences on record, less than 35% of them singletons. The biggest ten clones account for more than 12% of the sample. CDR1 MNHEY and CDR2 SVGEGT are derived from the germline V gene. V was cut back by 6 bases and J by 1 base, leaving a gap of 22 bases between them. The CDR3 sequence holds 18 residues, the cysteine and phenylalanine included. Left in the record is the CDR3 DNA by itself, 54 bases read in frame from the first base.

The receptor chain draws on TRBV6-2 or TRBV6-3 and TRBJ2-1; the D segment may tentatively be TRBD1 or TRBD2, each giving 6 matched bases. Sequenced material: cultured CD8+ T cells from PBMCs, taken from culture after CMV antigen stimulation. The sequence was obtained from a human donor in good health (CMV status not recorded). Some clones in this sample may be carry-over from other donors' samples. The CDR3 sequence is CASSSLGRGPESYNEQFF. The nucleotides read TGTGCCAGCAGCTCCCTCGGTCGGGGGCCTGAGTCCTACAATGAGCAGTTCTTC.